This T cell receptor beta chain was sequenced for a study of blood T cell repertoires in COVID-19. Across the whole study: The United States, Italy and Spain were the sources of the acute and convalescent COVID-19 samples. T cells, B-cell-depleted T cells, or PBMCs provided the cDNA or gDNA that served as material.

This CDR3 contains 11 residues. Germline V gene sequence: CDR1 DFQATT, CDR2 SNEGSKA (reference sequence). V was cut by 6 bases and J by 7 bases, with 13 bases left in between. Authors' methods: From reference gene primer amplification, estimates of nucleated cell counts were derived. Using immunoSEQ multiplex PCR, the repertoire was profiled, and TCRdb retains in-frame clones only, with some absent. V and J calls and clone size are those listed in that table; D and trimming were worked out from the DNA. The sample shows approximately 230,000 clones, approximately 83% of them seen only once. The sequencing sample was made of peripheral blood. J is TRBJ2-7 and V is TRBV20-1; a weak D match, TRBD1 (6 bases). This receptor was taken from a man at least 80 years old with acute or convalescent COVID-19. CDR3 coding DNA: TGCAGTGCAATACAGGGCGGGGAGCAGTACTTC. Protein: CSAIQGGEQYF.